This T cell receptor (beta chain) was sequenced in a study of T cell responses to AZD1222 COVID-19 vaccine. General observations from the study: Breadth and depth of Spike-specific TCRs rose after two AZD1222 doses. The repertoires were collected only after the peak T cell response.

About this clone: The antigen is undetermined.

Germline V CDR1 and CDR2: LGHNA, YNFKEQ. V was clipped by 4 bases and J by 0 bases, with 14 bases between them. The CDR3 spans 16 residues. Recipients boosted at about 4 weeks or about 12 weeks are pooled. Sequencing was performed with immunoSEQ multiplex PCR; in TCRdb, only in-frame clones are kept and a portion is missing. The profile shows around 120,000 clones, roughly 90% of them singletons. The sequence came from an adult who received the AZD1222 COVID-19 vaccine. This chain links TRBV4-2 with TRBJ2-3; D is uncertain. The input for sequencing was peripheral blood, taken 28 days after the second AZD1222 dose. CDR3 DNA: TGTGCCAGCAGCCCCTCTTTTTTCCTTAGCACAGATACGCAGTATTTT. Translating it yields CASSPSFFLSTDTQYF.